The 14 T cell receptor beta chains given below trace back to one sample, sequenced in a study of blood T cells in healthy people across ages. A second roughly 7 to 11 cycle PCR used barcoded and J-beta primers. TCRdb processed the 5' RACE reads anew with MiXCR; each CDR3 protein has one entry. Of roughly 1,000,000 distinct CDR3 sequences in the sample, approximately 25% were seen once. This same sample was also part of a study on T cells of mothers and their children.

The sequencing input was blood. These receptors all stem from a girl aged 2 to 9 in good health.

The chain carries TRBV14 and TRBJ1-2; D is possibly TRBD1 (6 bases). Germline CDR1 reads SGHDN; CDR2 reads FVKESK. The CDR3 contains 13 residues. The V and J ends lost 4 bases and 8 bases respectively, with 14 bases between them. The CDR3 sequence: CASSPLGARGYTF. In nucleotides, the CDR3 is TGTGCCAGCAGCCCCCTGGGGGCGCGGGGCTACACCTTC.

J is TRBJ2-4 and V is TRBV13; TRBD1 aligns across 9 bases. Per germline, CDR1 PRHDT and CDR2 FYEKMQ (reference sequence). The CDR3 is made up of 17 amino acids. V lost 4 bases and J lost 8; bases outside the gene matches: 15. The CDR3 sequence: CASSSKSPGQGGDIQYF. CDR3 DNA: TGTGCCAGCAGCTCCAAGTCACCGGGACAGGGTGGCGACATTCAGTACTTC. The full variable domain, its missing parts supplied by reference TRBV13 and TRBJ2-4, is AAGVIQSPRHLIKEKRETATLKCYPIPRHDTVYWYQQGPGQDPQFLISFYEKMQSDKGSIPDRFSAQQFSDYHSELNMSSLELGDSALYFCASSSKSPGQGGDIQYFGAGTRLSVL.

V usage is TRBV4-1 and J usage is TRBJ2-3, with D tentatively TRBD2 (6 bases). The germline CDR1 and CDR2 sequences are MGHRA and YSYEKL. Trimming cost V 3 bases and J 6 bases, with 10 bases left between them. The CDR3 sequence is 13 residues long. For the CDR3, the DNA is TGCGCCAGCAGCCACTTACTAGCTGATACGCAGTATTTT. Protein product: CASSHLLADTQYF.

The rearrangement joins TRBV2 to TRBJ2-2; no clear D. The CDR3 consists of 16 residues. The V gene lost 2 bases and the J gene lost 1 base, with 11 bases spanning the gap. Per the germline V gene, CDR1 is SNHLY and CDR2 is FYNNEI. CDR3 residues: CASSERRPGNTGELFF. For the CDR3, the DNA is TGTGCCAGCAGTGAACGGCGTCCAGGGAACACCGGGGAGCTGTTTTTT.

This clonotype was seen a handful of times. The chain is built from TRBV5-1 and TRBJ2-7; D unclear. Germline V CDR1 and CDR2: SGHRS, YFSETQ. This CDR3 has 13 residues. Trimming took off 0 bases at V and 3 bases at J, with 7 bases between the two ends. Written as DNA, the CDR3 is TGCGCCAGCAGCTTGGCAACGTACTACGAGCAGTACTTC. Translating gives CASSLATYYEQYF.

This clonotype was recorded only once. The V call is TRBV27, the J call TRBJ2-2; maybe TRBD2 (6 bases). Trimming shortened V by 5 bases and J by 6 bases, and 19 bases separated the two germline ends. The CDR3 runs 16 residues. Per germline, CDR1 MNHEY and CDR2 SMNVEV (reference sequence). The CDR3 loop is CASSDIGTLNAGELFF. In nucleotides, the CDR3 is TGTGCCAGCAGTGACATCGGGACTCTTAACGCCGGGGAGCTGTTTTTT.

The chain has TRBV12-3 or TRBV12-4 and TRBJ2-5; a possible D gene is TRBD1 (6 bases). Trimming removed 3 bases from V and 9 bases from J, with 17 bases in between. The CDR3 runs to 14 residues. CDR3 nucleotides: TGTGCCAGCAGTTTCGGACAGCTAACGTCGTCCCAGTACTTC. It translates to CASSFGQLTSSQYF.

This clonotype has a handful of counts. The chain uses TRBV20-1 and TRBJ1-3; D call uncertain. The CDR3 is 11 amino acids. The ends were cut back, 5 bases at V and 4 bases at J, with 6 bases in the middle. Germline V gene lookup returns CDR1 DFQATT and CDR2 SNEGSKA (reference sequence). CDR3 in amino acids: CSAVQGNTIYF. The CDR3 coding sequence is TGCAGTGCTGTACAGGGAAACACCATATATTTT.

Only a few counts were recorded for this clonotype. The chain is built from TRBV6-5 and TRBJ1-2; weak D call: TRBD1 (6 bases). This CDR3 is 15 amino acids long. V gave up 6 bases and J gave up 4 bases, with 18 bases separating them. Germline values: CDR1 MNHEY, CDR2 SVGAGI. The CDR3 DNA reads as TGTGCCAGCAGCTCCCACAGGGATTCTAGCTATGGCTACACCTTC. Translation gives CASSSHRDSSYGYTF.

This clonotype turned up a few times. The genes are TRBV6-5 and TRBJ1-5, with D maybe TRBD1 (5 bases). CDR3 length equals 13 residues. Germline V CDR1 and CDR2: MNHEY, SVGAGI. Trimming cost V 6 bases and J 5 bases, with 11 bases left between them. The CDR3 reads CASRRGVDQPQHF. CDR3 bases: TGTGCCAGCAGGCGGGGGGTTGATCAGCCCCAGCATTTT.

The rearrangement uses TRBV20-1 and TRBJ2-5, with 8 bases matching TRBD2. The DNA end is a closer match to TRBJ2-7, so the J assignment may be wrong. Germline lookup yields CDR1 DFQATT and CDR2 SNEGSKA (reference sequence). The CDR3 length is 15 residues. The CDR3 coding sequence is TGCAGTGCTAGAGATCGTGGCGGGAGGTCCTACGAGCAGTACTTC. Translating gives CSARDRGGRSYEQYF.

Notes on this clonotype: A much larger clone lies one base from this, so it may be a read error. The chain has TRBV6-2 or TRBV6-3 and TRBJ2-1, with a weak D call TRBD1 (6 bases). Germline V lookup: CDR1 MNHEY, CDR2 SVGEGT. Trimming took off 8 bases at V and 6 bases at J, with 11 bases between the two ends. There are 12 residues in the CDR3. CDR3 sequence: CASWGPCNEQFF. The DNA for the CDR3 is TGTGCCAGCTGGGGGCCCTGCAATGAGCAGTTCTTC.

The chain links TRBV2 to TRBJ1-1; weak D call: TRBD1 (6 bases). The germline CDR1 and CDR2 sequences are SNHLY and FYNNEI. V lost 0 bases and J 10 bases, leaving 21 bases between the germline ends. The CDR3 loop spans 16 amino acids. CDR3 sequence reads: CASSEAFPAGAWVAFF. The CDR3 nucleotides are TGTGCCAGCAGTGAAGCGTTCCCGGCGGGGGCCTGGGTAGCTTTCTTT.

Only a few counts were recorded for this clonotype. The CDR3 DNA is TGTGCCAGCAGTTACACGACAGGGGAGGCGTACAATGAGCAGTTCTTC. Protein product: CASSYTTGEAYNEQFF. The chain recombines TRBV6-5 with TRBJ2-1; 8 nucleotides align to TRBD1. The V and J ends lost 2 bases and 4 bases, in that order; junction bases with no gene match: 7. CDR3 length: 16 residues. Germline CDR1 MNHEY, CDR2 SVGAGI.